This record covers a single T cell receptor (beta chain). The data are from a study of control samples from healthy donors and cancer patients. The CDR3 is 18 amino acids. CDR1 and CDR2 (germline): SEHNR, FQNEAQ (reference sequence). V was clipped by 5 bases and J by 2 bases; unmatched bases: 9. Here immunoSEQ multiplex PCR was the method, and the copy in TCRdb shows in-frame clones only, minus some. The sample has about 180,000 clones; roughly 94% are singletons. The source of this sequence is a woman aged 18-29 years in good health. Sequencing was carried out using blood. J is TRBJ2-1 and V is TRBV7-9; 13 bases agree with TRBD2. CDR3 DNA: TGTGCCAGCAGCACCCCACCTGGACTAGCGGGAGCCTACAATGAGCAGTTCTTC. It yields the protein CASSTPPGLAGAYNEQFF.